This T cell receptor beta chain appears in the sequencing data of a study of blood T cell repertoires in COVID-19. The repertoire was sequenced with immunoSEQ multiplex PCR; TCRdb's copy has only in-frame clones and lacks some. The data contain about 190,000 clones, approximately 88% of them singletons. This sequence was found in a man in his forties with acute or convalescent COVID-19. Sequenced material: peripheral blood.

The CDR3 here is CASSYLGKGNTEAFF. CDR3 nucleotides: TGTGCCAGCAGTTACCTCGGGAAGGGCAACACTGAAGCTTTCTTT. The chain carries TRBV6-5 and TRBJ1-1; D unresolved. The CDR3 spans 15 residues. Germline-derived CDR1 and CDR2 are MNHEY and SVGAGI. With 2 bases removed from V and 2 bases from J, the gap between germline ends came to 12 bases.